The entry below gives a single T cell receptor beta chain sequence along with its context. In the authors' workflow: Quantification of nucleated cells was approximated via reference gene primer amplification. Data came from immunoSEQ multiplex PCR; TCRdb stores just in-frame clones and leaves some out. V and J calls plus clone size are reproduced from that table; the DNA served to infer D and trimming. This table has around 61,000 clones, 85% to 90% appearing once. This CDR3 region has 14 residues. Germline V gives CDR1 MNHEY, CDR2 SMNVEV (reference sequence). V was pared by 5 bases and J by 5 bases, with 15 bases between. This sample is drawn from a study of blood T cell repertoires in COVID-19. Overall study context: Specimens from acute and convalescent COVID-19 originated in the United States, Italy and Spain. T cells, B-cell-depleted T cells, or PBMCs provided the cDNA or gDNA that served as material.

The chain carries TRBV27 and TRBJ1-1; D gene unclear. Sequenced input: peripheral blood. The source is a man aged 50 to 60 with active COVID-19. The CDR3 nucleotides read TGTGCCAGCAGTGTGCAGGCACCCATTACTGAAGCTTTCTTT. Amino acids: CASSVQAPITEAFF.